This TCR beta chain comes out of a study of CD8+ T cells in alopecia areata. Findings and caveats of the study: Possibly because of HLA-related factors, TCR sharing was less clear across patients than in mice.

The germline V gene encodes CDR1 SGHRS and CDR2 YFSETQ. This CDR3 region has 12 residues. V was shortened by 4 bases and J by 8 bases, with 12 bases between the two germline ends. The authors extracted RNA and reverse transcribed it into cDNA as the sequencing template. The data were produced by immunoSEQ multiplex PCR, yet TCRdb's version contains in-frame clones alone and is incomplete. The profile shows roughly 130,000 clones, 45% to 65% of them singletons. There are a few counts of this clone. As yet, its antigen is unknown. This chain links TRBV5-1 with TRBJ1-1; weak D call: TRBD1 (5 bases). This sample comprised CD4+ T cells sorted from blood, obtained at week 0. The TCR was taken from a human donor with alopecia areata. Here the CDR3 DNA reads TGCGCCAGCAGCCACGGGACGGGAGAAGCTTTCTTT. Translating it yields CASSHGTGEAFF.